This T cell receptor beta chain emerged from a study of OX40 agonist ivuxolimab in advanced cancers. Across the whole study: The patients received ivuxolimab by intravenous route every 2 weeks at 0.01 to 10 mg/kg. With a range of roughly 20 to 80, age averaged roughly 61 years, and approximately 83% were male. Two patients with cutaneous melanoma and one with hepatocellular carcinoma, three in total, showed partial responses.

The data were produced by immunoSEQ multiplex PCR, yet TCRdb's version contains in-frame clones alone and is incomplete. The data hold some 90,000 clones, with around 87% observed a single time. Of note for this clone: Its antigen remains unidentified.

Points from the study as a whole: Some of the lowest clonal expansion was seen in partial responders at 0.1-3.0 mg/kg.

CDR1 is KGHSH, CDR2 LQKENI, per germline. Trimming stripped 1 base from V and 4 bases from J, with 13 bases between. The CDR3 consists of 15 residues. The chain uses TRBV18 and TRBJ1-2; D possibly corresponds to TRBD1 (6 bases). The clonotype was recovered from an adult with an advanced solid tumor such as melanoma, head and neck, liver or kidney cancer. Sequencing was performed on CD4+ or CD8+ T cells sorted from blood, taken in a trial of the OX40 agonist ivuxolimab. This CDR3 is CASSPRGGLGYGYTF. The DNA for the CDR3 is TGTGCCAGCTCACCACGTGGGGGGCTAGGCTATGGCTACACCTTC.